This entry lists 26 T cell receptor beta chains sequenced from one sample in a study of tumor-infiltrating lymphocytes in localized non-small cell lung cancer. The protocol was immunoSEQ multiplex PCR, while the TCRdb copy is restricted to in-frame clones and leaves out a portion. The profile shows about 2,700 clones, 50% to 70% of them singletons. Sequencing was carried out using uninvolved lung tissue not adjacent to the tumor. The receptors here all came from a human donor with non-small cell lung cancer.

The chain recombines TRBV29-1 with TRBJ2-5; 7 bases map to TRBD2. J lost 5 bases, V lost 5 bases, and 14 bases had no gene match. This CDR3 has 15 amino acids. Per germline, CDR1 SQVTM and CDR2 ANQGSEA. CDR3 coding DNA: TGCAGCGTTACTAGGGCTTTGGGGGGAGGGGAGACCCAGTACTTC. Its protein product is CSVTRALGGGETQYF.

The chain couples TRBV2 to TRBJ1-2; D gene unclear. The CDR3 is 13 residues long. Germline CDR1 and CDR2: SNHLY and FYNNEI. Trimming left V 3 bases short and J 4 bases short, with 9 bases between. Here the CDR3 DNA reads TGTGCCAGCAGTGATGAGCATGTCTATGGCTACACCTTC. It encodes CASSDEHVYGYTF.

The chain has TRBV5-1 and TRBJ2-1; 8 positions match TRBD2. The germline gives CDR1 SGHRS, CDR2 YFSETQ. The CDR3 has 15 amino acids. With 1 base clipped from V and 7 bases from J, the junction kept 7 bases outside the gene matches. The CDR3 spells CASSLSGSPSNEQFF. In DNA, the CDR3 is TGCGCCAGCAGCTTGAGCGGGAGCCCGTCTAATGAGCAGTTCTTC.

CDR3: CASSSRDRGAEQYF. The CDR3 DNA reads TGTGCCAGCAGTTCTCGGGACAGGGGGGCCGAGCAGTACTTC. The chain recombines TRBV6-6 with TRBJ2-7, with 11 bases fitting TRBD1. The junction had 5 bases not matched to a gene; V was cut back by 4 bases and J by 6 bases. From germline, CDR1 is MNHNY and CDR2 SVGAGI (reference sequence). This CDR3 comprises 14 residues.

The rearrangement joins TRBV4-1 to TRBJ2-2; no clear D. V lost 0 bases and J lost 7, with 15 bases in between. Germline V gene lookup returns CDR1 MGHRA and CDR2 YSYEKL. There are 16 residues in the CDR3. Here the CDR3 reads CASSQEGSFQVGELFF. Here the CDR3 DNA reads TGCGCCAGCAGCCAAGAGGGATCCTTTCAAGTCGGGGAGCTGTTTTTT.

CDR3 in DNA: TGTGCCAGCAGTTATACAGGGGAAGGAGTGTATGGCTACACCTTC. Its protein is CASSYTGEGVYGYTF. The chain uses TRBV2 and TRBJ1-2, with 7 bases that match TRBD1. V gave up 5 bases and J gave up 5 bases; unmatched junction bases: 11. Germline lookup yields CDR1 SNHLY and CDR2 FYNNEI. This CDR3 has 15 amino acids.

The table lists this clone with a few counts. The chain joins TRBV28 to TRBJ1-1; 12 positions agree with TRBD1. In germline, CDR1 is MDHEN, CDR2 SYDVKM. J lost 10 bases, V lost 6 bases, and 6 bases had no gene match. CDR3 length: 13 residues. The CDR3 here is CASRRDRGLGAFF. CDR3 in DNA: TGTGCCAGCAGGCGGGACAGGGGGCTAGGAGCTTTCTTT.

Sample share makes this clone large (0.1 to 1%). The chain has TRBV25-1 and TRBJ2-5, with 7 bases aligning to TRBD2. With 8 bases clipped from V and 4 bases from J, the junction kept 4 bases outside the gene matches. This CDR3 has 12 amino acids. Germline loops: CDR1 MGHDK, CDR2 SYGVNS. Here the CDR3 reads CASGRGGETQYF. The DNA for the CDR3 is TGTGCCAGCGGGCGCGGGGGAGAGACCCAGTACTTC.

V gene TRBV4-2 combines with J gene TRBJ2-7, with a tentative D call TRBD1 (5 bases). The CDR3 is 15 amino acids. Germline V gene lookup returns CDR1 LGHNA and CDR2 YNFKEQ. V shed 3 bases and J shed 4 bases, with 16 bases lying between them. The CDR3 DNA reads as TGTGCCAGCAGCCAGGAAGGACAAGCCCCTTACGAGCAGTACTTC. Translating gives CASSQEGQAPYEQYF.

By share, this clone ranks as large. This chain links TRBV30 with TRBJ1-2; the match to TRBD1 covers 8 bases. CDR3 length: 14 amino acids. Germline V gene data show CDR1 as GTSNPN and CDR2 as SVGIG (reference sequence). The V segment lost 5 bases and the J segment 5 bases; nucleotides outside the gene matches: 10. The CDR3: CAWEEDRAIYGYTF. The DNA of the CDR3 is TGTGCCTGGGAGGAGGACAGGGCCATATATGGCTACACCTTC.

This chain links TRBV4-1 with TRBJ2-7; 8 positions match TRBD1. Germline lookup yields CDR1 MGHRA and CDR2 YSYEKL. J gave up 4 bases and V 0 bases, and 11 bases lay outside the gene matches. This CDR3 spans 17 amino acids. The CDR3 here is CASSQDPPGQGSYEQYF. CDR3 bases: TGCGCCAGCAGCCAAGATCCCCCCGGACAGGGAAGTTACGAGCAGTACTTC.

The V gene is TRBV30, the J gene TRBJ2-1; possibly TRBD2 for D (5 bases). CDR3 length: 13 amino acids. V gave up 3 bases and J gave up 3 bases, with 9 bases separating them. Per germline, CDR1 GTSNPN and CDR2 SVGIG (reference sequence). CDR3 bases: TGTGCCTGGAGACCCCGGGGCTACAATGAGCAGTTCTTC. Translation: CAWRPRGYNEQFF.

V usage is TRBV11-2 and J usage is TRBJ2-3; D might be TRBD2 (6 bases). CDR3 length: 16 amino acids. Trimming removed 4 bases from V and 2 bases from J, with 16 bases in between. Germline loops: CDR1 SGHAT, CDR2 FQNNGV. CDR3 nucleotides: TGTGCCAGCAGCTCGATGGGGACGGGAGACACAGATACGCAGTATTTT. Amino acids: CASSSMGTGDTDTQYF. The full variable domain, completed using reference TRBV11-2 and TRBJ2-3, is EAGVAQSPRYKIIEKRQSVAFWCNPISGHATLYWYQQILGQGPKLLIQFQNNGVVDDSQLPKDRFSAERLKGVDSTLKIQPAKLEDSAVYLCASSSMGTGDTDTQYFGPGTRLTVL.

CDR3 bases: TGTGCCAGCAGCGTAGGGAAGGCGGGCGAGCAGTACTTC. This codes for CASSVGKAGEQYF. The V and J genes are TRBV9 and TRBJ2-7, with a weak D call TRBD2 (5 bases). Trimming pared 0 bases from V and 6 bases from J, leaving 10 bases between. The length of the CDR3 is 13 residues. Germline V gene data show CDR1 as SGDLS and CDR2 as YYNGEE.

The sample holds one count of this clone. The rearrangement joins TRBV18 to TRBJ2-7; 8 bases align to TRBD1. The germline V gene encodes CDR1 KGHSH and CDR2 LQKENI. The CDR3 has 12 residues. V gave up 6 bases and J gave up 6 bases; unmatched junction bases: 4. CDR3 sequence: CASSPGQAEQYF. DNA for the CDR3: TGTGCCAGCTCCCCGGGACAGGCCGAGCAGTACTTC.

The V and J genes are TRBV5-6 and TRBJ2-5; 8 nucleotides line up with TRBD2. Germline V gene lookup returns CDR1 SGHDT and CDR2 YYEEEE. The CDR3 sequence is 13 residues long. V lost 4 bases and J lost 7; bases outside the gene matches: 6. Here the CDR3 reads CASSPGGARTQYF. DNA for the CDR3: TGTGCCAGCAGCCCGGGGGGGGCAAGGACCCAGTACTTC.

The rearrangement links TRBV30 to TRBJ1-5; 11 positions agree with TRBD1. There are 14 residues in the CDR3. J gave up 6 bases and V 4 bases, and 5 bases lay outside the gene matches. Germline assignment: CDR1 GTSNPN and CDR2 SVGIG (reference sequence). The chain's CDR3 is CAWIKDRGRQPQHF. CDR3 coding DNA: TGTGCCTGGATAAAGGACAGGGGGCGTCAGCCCCAGCATTTT.

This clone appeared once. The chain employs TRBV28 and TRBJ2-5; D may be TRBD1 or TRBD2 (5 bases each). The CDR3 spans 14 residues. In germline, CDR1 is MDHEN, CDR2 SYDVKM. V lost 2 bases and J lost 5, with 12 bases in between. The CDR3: CASSLGREWETQYF. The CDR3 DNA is TGTGCCAGCAGTTTAGGCAGGGAGTGGGAGACCCAGTACTTC.

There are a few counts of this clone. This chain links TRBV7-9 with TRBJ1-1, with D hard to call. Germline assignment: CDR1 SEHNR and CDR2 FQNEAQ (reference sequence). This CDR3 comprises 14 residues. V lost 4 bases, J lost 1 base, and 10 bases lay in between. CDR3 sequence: CASSSGGENTEAFF. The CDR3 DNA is TGTGCCAGCAGCTCCGGAGGTGAGAACACTGAAGCTTTCTTT.

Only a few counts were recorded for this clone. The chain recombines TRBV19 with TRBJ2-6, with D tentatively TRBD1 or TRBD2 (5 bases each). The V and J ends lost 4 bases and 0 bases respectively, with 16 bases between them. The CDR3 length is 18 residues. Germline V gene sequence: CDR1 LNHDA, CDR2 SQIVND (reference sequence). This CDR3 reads CASSRGTKPLSGANVLTF. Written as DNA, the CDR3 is TGTGCCAGTAGTAGGGGGACGAAACCTCTCTCTGGGGCCAACGTCCTGACTTTC.

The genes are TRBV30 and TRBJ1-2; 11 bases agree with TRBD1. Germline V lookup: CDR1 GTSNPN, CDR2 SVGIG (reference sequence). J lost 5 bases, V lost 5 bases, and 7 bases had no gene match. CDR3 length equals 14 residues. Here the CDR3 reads CAWELDRGLYGYTF. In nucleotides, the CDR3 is TGTGCCTGGGAGTTGGACAGGGGGCTTTATGGCTACACCTTC.

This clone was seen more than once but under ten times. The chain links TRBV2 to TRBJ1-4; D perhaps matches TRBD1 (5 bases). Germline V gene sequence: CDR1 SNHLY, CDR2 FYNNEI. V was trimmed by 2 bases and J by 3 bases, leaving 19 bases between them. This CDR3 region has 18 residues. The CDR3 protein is CASSEWGWGTAANEKLFF. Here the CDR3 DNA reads TGTGCCAGCAGTGAATGGGGGTGGGGGACTGCGGCTAATGAAAAACTGTTTTTT.

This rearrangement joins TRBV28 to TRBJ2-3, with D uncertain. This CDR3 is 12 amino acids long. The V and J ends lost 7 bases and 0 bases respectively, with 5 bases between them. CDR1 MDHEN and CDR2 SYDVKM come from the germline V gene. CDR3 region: CASTTSTDTQYF. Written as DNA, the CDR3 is TGTGCCAGCACGACCAGCACAGATACGCAGTATTTT.

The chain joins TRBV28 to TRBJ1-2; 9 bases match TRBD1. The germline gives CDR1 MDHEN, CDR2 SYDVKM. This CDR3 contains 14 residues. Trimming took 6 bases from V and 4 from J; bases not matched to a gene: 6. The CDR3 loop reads CASRQGAPSYGYTF. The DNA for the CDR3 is TGTGCCAGCAGACAGGGGGCGCCTAGCTATGGCTACACCTTC.

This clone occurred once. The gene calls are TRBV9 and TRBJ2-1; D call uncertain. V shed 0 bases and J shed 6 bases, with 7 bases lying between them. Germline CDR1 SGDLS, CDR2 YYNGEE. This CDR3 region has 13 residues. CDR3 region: CASSVARSNEQFF. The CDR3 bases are TGTGCCAGCAGCGTAGCTCGGAGCAATGAGCAGTTCTTC.

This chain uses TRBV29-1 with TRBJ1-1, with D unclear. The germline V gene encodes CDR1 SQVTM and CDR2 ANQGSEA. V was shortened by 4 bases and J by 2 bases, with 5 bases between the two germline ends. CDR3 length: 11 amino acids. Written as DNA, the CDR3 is TGCAGCGTTGTTGCCAACACTGAAGCTTTCTTT. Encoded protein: CSVVANTEAFF.